Following are 32 T cell receptor beta chains from one sample sequenced in a study of CD8 T cells in ankylosing spondylitis. Whole-study results and caveats: The study identified a TCR beta motif of roughly eight highly homologous variants that appeared characteristic of ankylosing spondylitis blood.

These receptors are not linked to any known antigen. Via MiXCR, TCRdb re-called the 5' RACE reads, giving one row per CDR3 protein. The table records about 390,000 distinct CDR3 sequences, 20% to 25% of them present only once. Sequencing input: blood, either unsorted or a sorted T cell fraction (not recorded which). These receptors were collected from a male donor with ankylosing spondylitis.

The genes are TRBV3-1 and TRBJ2-1, with D possibly being TRBD2 (5 bases). This CDR3 region has 15 residues. CDR1 is LGHDT and CDR2 is YNNKEL in the germline V gene (reference sequence). The ends were cut back, 1 base at V and 8 bases at J, with 15 bases in the middle. In DNA, the CDR3 is TGTGCCAGCAGCCAAGTTCTAGCCCTTCCATATGAGCAGTTCTTC. Protein product: CASSQVLALPYEQFF.

J is TRBJ2-1 and V is TRBV24-1, with a possible D match to TRBD2 (8 bases). CDR1 KGHDR and CDR2 SFDVKD come from the germline V gene. This CDR3 region has 20 residues. V was clipped by 3 bases and J by 4 bases, with 27 bases between them. The CDR3 nucleotides read TGTGCCACCAGTGATCCCCCTCGACAGGGTTTGGCTAGCGGGTACAATGAGCAGTTCTTC. Translating it yields CATSDPPRQGLASGYNEQFF.

The chain uses TRBV6-6 and TRBJ2-3; D might be TRBD1 (6 bases). From germline, CDR1 is MNHNY and CDR2 SVGAGI (reference sequence). CDR3 length: 12 residues. V lost 8 bases to trimming and J lost 4 bases, with 10 bases between them. The CDR3 here is CASGYRADTQYF. CDR3 nucleotide sequence: TGTGCCAGCGGCTACAGGGCAGATACGCAGTATTTT.

This clonotype has at least ten counts. The V and J genes are TRBV10-3 and TRBJ2-3; D gene ambiguous. Germline V lookup: CDR1 ENHRY, CDR2 SYGVKD. Trimming removed 0 bases at V and 1 base at J, with 8 bases between. The CDR3 is 15 residues long. As DNA, the CDR3 is TGTGCCATCAGTGAGTCGTACGGCCGCACAGATACGCAGTATTTT. This translates into CAISESYGRTDTQYF.

The V call is TRBV6-1, the J call TRBJ1-5; the D is unclear. Trimming took off 6 bases at V and 7 bases at J, with 13 bases between the two ends. This CDR3 is built from 13 residues. Germline V gene data show CDR1 as MNHNS and CDR2 as SASEGT. The CDR3 nucleotides are TGTGCCAGCAGCCCCCTCCGCGGACAGCCCCAGCATTTT. Protein sequence: CASSPLRGQPQHF.

This clonotype has only a few counts. The chain couples TRBV28 to TRBJ1-5; possible D gene TRBD1, 6 bases. V lost 5 bases and J lost 6, with 14 bases in between. The CDR3 contains 14 residues. Per germline, CDR1 MDHEN and CDR2 SYDVKM. CDR3 bases: TGTGCCAGCAGTGGAAACAGGGCCCCTCAGCCCCAGCATTTT. Translating it yields CASSGNRAPQPQHF.

This rearrangement joins TRBV18 to TRBJ2-3, with D possibly being TRBD1 (6 bases). The germline V gene has CDR1 KGHSH and CDR2 LQKENI. The CDR3 contains 14 residues. Trimming pared 0 bases from V and 14 bases from J, leaving 18 bases between. The CDR3 is CASSPPNGGQITYF. CDR3 bases: TGTGCCAGCTCACCACCCAATGGCGGACAGATCACGTATTTT.

The chain carries TRBV11-1 and TRBJ2-1, with D uncertain. Deletions cut 1 base from V and 5 bases from J, with 6 bases between. In germline, CDR1 is SGHAT, CDR2 FQDESV (reference sequence). This CDR3 contains 13 residues. As DNA, the CDR3 is TGTGCCAGCAGCTTAGACCCAGACAATGAGCAGTTCTTC. The encoded protein is CASSLDPDNEQFF.

CDR3 in DNA: TGTGCCAGCGCCCCAGGGGCCCAAGAGACCCAGTACTTC. It translates to CASAPGAQETQYF. The genes are TRBV11-2 and TRBJ2-5, with D perhaps TRBD1 (6 bases). V was trimmed by 8 bases and J by 1 base, leaving 11 bases between them. The germline gives CDR1 SGHAT, CDR2 FQNNGV. The CDR3 has 13 amino acids. Drawing the rest from reference TRBV11-2 and TRBJ2-5, the complete variable domain is EAGVAQSPRYKIIEKRQSVAFWCNPISGHATLYWYQQILGQGPKLLIQFQNNGVVDDSQLPKDRFSAERLKGVDSTLKIQPAKLEDSAVYLCASAPGAQETQYFGPGTRLLVL.

With regard to this clonotype: The junction does not match germline at one end; this may be a read error. The CDR3 loop is CSAGTGGFVF. CDR3 DNA sequence: TGCAGCGCCGGGACAGGGGGTTTCGTCTTT. The V call is TRBV29-1, the J call TRBJ1-1; TRBD1 agrees at 11 bases. This CDR3 contains 10 residues. The germline gives CDR1 SQVTM, CDR2 ANQGSEA.

The gene calls are TRBV7-9 and TRBJ2-2; D is ambiguous. Germline lookup yields CDR1 SEHNR and CDR2 FQNEAQ (reference sequence). This CDR3 is 12 amino acids long. V was trimmed by 8 bases and J by 9 bases, leaving 13 bases between them. The CDR3 nucleotides read TGTGCCAGCCGTCGACATTCGCGGGAGCTGTTTTTT. Its translation is CASRRHSRELFF.

V usage is TRBV2 and J usage is TRBJ1-1; D is perhaps TRBD1 (6 bases). The V end was cut by 6 bases, the J end by 1 base, with 12 bases between. Germline lookup yields CDR1 SNHLY and CDR2 FYNNEI. The CDR3 spans 14 residues. CDR3 region: CASRGGATNTEAFF. The CDR3 DNA sequence: TGTGCCAGCAGGGGGGGGGCCACGAACACTGAAGCTTTCTTT.

The chain couples TRBV3-1 to TRBJ2-7; D may correspond to TRBD1 or TRBD2 (5 bases each). This CDR3 spans 13 amino acids. The V end lost 5 bases, the J end lost 9 bases, and 17 bases lay between the germline ends. Germline V lookup: CDR1 LGHDT, CDR2 YNNKEL (reference sequence). The CDR3 bases are TGTGCCAGCAGCTCAGGGCCCACGGAGGTGCAGTACTTC. It specifies CASSSGPTEVQYF.

This clonotype was picked up a small number of times. This chain uses TRBV11-2 with TRBJ1-2; a weak D match, TRBD1 (6 bases). V lost 2 bases and J lost 7, with 17 bases in between. The CDR3 is 15 amino acids. Per the germline V gene, CDR1 is SGHAT and CDR2 is FQNNGV. The CDR3 DNA reads TGTGCCAGCAGCTTAACCCCGGAGGGGGTTGGTGGCTACACCTTC. This gives the protein CASSLTPEGVGGYTF.

This clonotype came up once. V gene TRBV11-3 combines with J gene TRBJ2-3, with D unresolved. V was shortened by 5 bases and J by 4 bases, with 7 bases between the two germline ends. Germline CDR1 SGHNT, CDR2 YENEEA. The CDR3 extends over 12 amino acids. CDR3 residues: CASSLQPDTQYF. The CDR3 coding sequence is TGTGCCAGCAGCCTCCAGCCAGATACGCAGTATTTT.

This clonotype showed up just a few times. The rearrangement links TRBV5-4 to TRBJ2-5; D possibly corresponds to TRBD1 (5 bases). Germline CDR1 SGHNT, CDR2 YYREEE (reference sequence). V was clipped by 4 bases and J by 3 bases, with 16 bases between them. This CDR3 region has 15 residues. The CDR3 DNA sequence: TGTGCCAGCAGCACCGAACAGGTTTGGAAAGAGACCCAGTACTTC. As protein: CASSTEQVWKETQYF.

The J gene is TRBJ2-6, the V gene TRBV5-1; unclear D gene. Germline loops: CDR1 SGHRS, CDR2 YFSETQ. The CDR3 sequence is 17 residues long. The ends were cut back, 1 base at V and 2 bases at J, with 13 bases in the middle. CDR3 residues: CASSLMSGVTGANVLTF. The CDR3 DNA follows: TGCGCCAGCAGCTTGATGTCAGGAGTAACTGGGGCCAACGTCCTGACTTTC. The entire variable domain, with the rest obtained from reference TRBV5-1 and TRBJ2-6, is as follows: KAGVTQTPRYLIKTRGQQVTLSCSPISGHRSVSWYQQTPGQGLQFLFEYFSETQRNKGNFPGRFSGRQFSNSRSEMNVSTLELGDSALYLCASSLMSGVTGANVLTFGAGSRLTVL.

This clonotype was recorded many times. The chain joins TRBV29-1 to TRBJ2-1; 7 nucleotides align to TRBD2. Germline CDR1 reads SQVTM; CDR2 reads ANQGSEA. The CDR3 has 15 residues. The trim removed 1 base at V and 3 bases at J, leaving 6 bases unmatched. CDR3: CSVEGASGIYNEQFF. CDR3 coding DNA: TGCAGCGTTGAAGGAGCTAGCGGCATCTACAATGAGCAGTTCTTC.

V and J are TRBV5-1 and TRBJ2-7; D is perhaps TRBD1 (6 bases). Trimming took 6 bases from V and 3 from J, leaving 16 bases between them. The CDR3 has 14 amino acids. Per the germline V gene, CDR1 is SGHRS and CDR2 is YFSETQ. CDR3 coding DNA: TGCGCCAGCACCTTCAGCAGGGGATACTACGAGCAGTACTTC. It encodes CASTFSRGYYEQYF.

This clonotype was seen a handful of times. The V gene is TRBV30, the J gene TRBJ2-3; D may correspond to TRBD1 or TRBD2 (6 bases each). Germline loops: CDR1 GTSNPN, CDR2 SVGIG (reference sequence). The CDR3 consists of 16 residues. V was shortened by 8 bases and J by 1 base, with 22 bases between the two germline ends. The CDR3 region has the DNA TGTGCCGTGGGGGCGGGGCTGCCCCATGGCACAGATACGCAGTATTTT. Translating gives CAVGAGLPHGTDTQYF. The full variable domain, in which reference TRBV30 and TRBJ2-3 provide the parts outside the CDR3, is SQTIHQWPATLVQPVGSPLSLECTVEGTSNPNLYWYRQAAGRGLQLLFYSVGIGQISSEVPQNLSASRPQDRQFILSSKKLLLSDSGFYLCAVGAGLPHGTDTQYFGPGTRLTVL.

This clonotype was detected many times. The V and J genes are TRBV5-1 and TRBJ2-1; 14 nucleotides match TRBD2. Germline V gene lookup returns CDR1 SGHRS and CDR2 YFSETQ. The ends lost 4 bases at V and 12 bases at J; junction bases unmatched: 6. CDR3 length: 14 amino acids. In DNA form, the CDR3 reads TGCGCCAGCAGCGCGGGACTAGCGGGAGATATGCAGTTCTTC. Protein product: CASSAGLAGDMQFF.

In this sample, this clonotype turned up a few times. V and J are TRBV6-2 or TRBV6-3 and TRBJ1-1; D is uncertain. Trimming cost V 6 bases and J 5 bases, with 10 bases left between them. CDR3 length: 12 amino acids. Germline CDR1 MNHEY, CDR2 SVGEGT. CDR3 residues: CASSRGWTEAFF. In nucleotides, the CDR3 is TGTGCCAGCAGCAGAGGATGGACTGAAGCTTTCTTT.

This chain connects TRBV11-3 to TRBJ2-1; the D is unclear. V gave up 3 bases and J gave up 3 bases, with 9 bases separating them. The CDR3 runs to 14 residues. Germline lookup yields CDR1 SGHNT and CDR2 YENEEA. DNA for the CDR3: TGTGCCAGCAGCTTCGGCGCAAACTACAATGAGCAGTTCTTC. It is translated as CASSFGANYNEQFF.

The V and J genes are TRBV5-1 and TRBJ1-3, with D possibly being TRBD1 (5 bases). Germline assignment: CDR1 SGHRS and CDR2 YFSETQ. This CDR3 has 18 residues. V was trimmed by 0 bases and J by 0 bases, leaving 16 bases between them. This CDR3 is CASSLEFGDSRSGNTIYF. CDR3 nucleotide sequence: TGCGCCAGCAGCTTGGAATTCGGAGACAGCCGCTCTGGAAACACCATATATTTT. The variable domain in full, with the rest retrieved from reference TRBV5-1 and TRBJ1-3, is KAGVTQTPRYLIKTRGQQVTLSCSPISGHRSVSWYQQTPGQGLQFLFEYFSETQRNKGNFPGRFSGRQFSNSRSEMNVSTLELGDSALYLCASSLEFGDSRSGNTIYFGEGSWLTVV.

This clonotype was seen a few times. The CDR3 here is CASSFSGRADEQFF. CDR3 coding DNA: TGTGCCAGCAGTTTCAGCGGGAGGGCCGATGAGCAGTTCTTC. The rearrangement joins TRBV12-3 or TRBV12-4 to TRBJ2-1, with 10 bases identical to TRBD2. The CDR3 runs to 14 residues. V shed 3 bases, J shed 8 bases, and the junction held 4 bases outside the gene matches.

The chain uses TRBV18 and TRBJ2-7, with a tentative D call TRBD1 (6 bases). This CDR3 is 13 amino acids long. The V gene's germline CDR1 is KGHSH and CDR2 LQKENI. V lost 5 bases and J 3 bases, leaving 11 bases between the germline ends. The DNA for the CDR3 is TGTGCCAGCTCATCAGGGGCCCTCTACGAGCAGTACTTC. It yields the protein CASSSGALYEQYF.

This clonotype was recorded a few times. V and J are TRBV28 and TRBJ2-7, with D perhaps matching TRBD2 (7 bases). The CDR3 consists of 14 residues. CDR1 and CDR2 (germline): MDHEN, SYDVKM. Trimming stripped 8 bases from V and 1 base from J, with 15 bases between. CDR3 amino acids: CASWGGPNSYEQYF. The CDR3 DNA is TGTGCCAGCTGGGGGGGGCCCAATTCCTACGAGCAGTACTTC.

The chain employs TRBV10-3 and TRBJ2-2, with 8 bases lining up with TRBD1. Per the germline V gene, CDR1 is ENHRY and CDR2 is SYGVKD. The CDR3 has 15 amino acids. The J segment lost 6 bases and the V segment lost 2 bases, leaving 5 bases of the junction unmatched. CDR3 DNA: TGTGCCATCAGTGAGCGACAGGGGTTTTCCGGGGAGCTGTTTTTT. It codes for CAISERQGFSGELFF.

The gene calls are TRBV12-3 or TRBV12-4 and TRBJ2-7; TRBD2 matches 12 bases. Trimming at V came to 0 bases and at J to 2 bases, leaving 11 bases not matched to a gene. The CDR3 has 19 amino acids. This CDR3 reads CASSLARRTSGETAYEQYF. In DNA form, the CDR3 reads TGTGCCAGCAGTTTAGCGCGTCGGACTAGCGGGGAAACCGCCTACGAGCAGTACTTC.

This clonotype appeared a few times. The chain is built from TRBV7-2 and TRBJ2-1, with 11 positions matching TRBD2. The CDR3 extends over 16 amino acids. Losses at the gene ends were 3 bases for V and 5 bases for J; bases not matched to a gene: 6. In germline, CDR1 is SGHTA, CDR2 FQGNSA. The CDR3 DNA follows: TGTGCCAGCAGCTTCCATAGCGGGAGGGCCAACAATGAGCAGTTCTTC. Translating it yields CASSFHSGRANNEQFF.

The count of this clonotype is one. The rearrangement links TRBV2 to TRBJ2-3; D ambiguous. V lost 6 bases, J lost 0 bases, and 13 bases lay in between. The CDR3 runs 15 residues. Germline-derived CDR1 and CDR2 are SNHLY and FYNNEI. The CDR3 DNA reads TGTGCCAGCAGCTCTGGACGGCCCAGCACAGATACGCAGTATTTT. Translated: CASSSGRPSTDTQYF.

This chain joins TRBV7-9 and TRBJ2-1; 10 nucleotides line up with TRBD1. After removal of 2 bases from V and 6 bases from J, the junction contained 4 bases not matched to a gene. The CDR3 spans 15 residues. Germline CDR1 reads SEHNR; CDR2 reads FQNEAQ (reference sequence). The CDR3 nucleotides are TGTGCCAGCAGCTTATCGGGGACAGGGGCCAATGAGCAGTTCTTC. It yields the protein CASSLSGTGANEQFF.